The source of this T cell receptor (beta chain) is a study of blood T cells in healthy people across ages. Primed by a sample-barcoded 5' primer and a J-beta primer mix, a second PCR proceeded for about 6 to 11 cycles. All cDNA molecules were each tagged by a template-switch adaptor with 12 random nucleotides. TCRdb passed the 5' RACE reads through MiXCR, listing each CDR3 protein once. Of over a million distinct CDR3 sequences listed, around 40% were seen once; the top ten hold 4%. The sample holds a few counts of this clonotype. The target antigen is unknown. This CDR3 spans 16 amino acids. Per germline, CDR1 LGHNA and CDR2 YNFKEQ. V shed 4 bases and J shed 0 bases, with 13 bases lying between them. Study-wide results and limits: TCR beta diversity, measured per million T cells, fell in a roughly linear way with age.

Material: blood. The chain has TRBV4-2 and TRBJ2-1; D is unresolved. This receptor was obtained from a woman aged 18-29 years in good health. The CDR3 loop reads CASSLDYLSSYNEQFF. CDR3 in DNA: TGTGCCAGCAGCCTGGATTACCTGAGCTCCTACAATGAGCAGTTCTTC.